Each of the 18 T cell receptor beta chains below was sequenced from the same sample in a study of blood T cell repertoires in COVID-19. The method was immunoSEQ multiplex PCR; TCRdb's version includes in-frame clones alone and lacks a portion of them. The data contain roughly 230,000 clones, approximately 89% of them seen just once; the ten biggest clones take up about 4.6%. The sequenced material came from peripheral blood. The receptor source for this set is a middle-aged woman who had recovered from COVID-19.

Details on this clone: A read error may account for a junction end that differs from germline. The gene calls are TRBV12-3 or TRBV12-4 and TRBJ1-3; D gene unclear. The CDR3 spans 12 residues. The CDR3 nucleotides read TGTGCCAGCAGTTGTTGGTTAAAACACCATATATTT. Translating gives CASSCWLKHHIF.

The chain joins TRBV19 to TRBJ2-2; 12 nucleotides line up with TRBD2. Germline V gives CDR1 LNHDA, CDR2 SQIVND (reference sequence). CDR3 size: 16 residues. V lost 3 bases and J lost 7; bases outside the gene matches: 6. CDR3 region: CASSIRTSGMVGELFF. The CDR3 region has the DNA TGTGCCAGTAGTATTCGGACTAGCGGGATGGTCGGGGAGCTGTTTTTT.

This chain links TRBV2 with TRBJ1-2; 9 positions match TRBD1. The V segment lost 6 bases and the J segment 7 bases; nucleotides outside the gene matches: 6. Per the germline V gene, CDR1 is SNHLY and CDR2 is FYNNEI. The CDR3 totals 13 residues. In DNA, the CDR3 is TGTGCCAGCAGGATACAGGGGGCGGGTGGCTACACCTTC. It is translated as CASRIQGAGGYTF.

The chain has TRBV28 and TRBJ1-4; D is unresolved. Germline V gives CDR1 MDHEN, CDR2 SYDVKM. V gave up 3 bases and J gave up 5 bases, with 13 bases separating them. CDR3 length: 15 residues. CDR3 loop: CASSLVSVLNEKLFF. The CDR3 coding sequence is TGTGCCAGCAGTTTGGTCTCAGTTCTGAATGAAAAACTGTTTTTT.

The sample holds one count of this clone. DNA for the CDR3: TGCGCCAGCAGCTTAACCGAACAGGGGACCTATTCACCCCTCCACTTT. Amino acids: CASSLTEQGTYSPLHF. J is TRBJ1-6 and V is TRBV5-1, with 7 nucleotides matching TRBD1. This CDR3 spans 16 amino acids. The germline V gene encodes CDR1 SGHRS and CDR2 YFSETQ. The ends lost 2 bases at V and 8 bases at J; junction bases unmatched: 10. Full variable domain (outside the CDR3, taken from reference TRBV5-1 and TRBJ1-6): KAGVTQTPRYLIKTRGQQVTLSCSPISGHRSVSWYQQTPGQGLQFLFEYFSETQRNKGNFPGRFSGRQFSNSRSEMNVSTLELGDSALYLCASSLTEQGTYSPLHFGNGTRLTVT.

This clone was picked up one time. This chain uses TRBV11-2 with TRBJ2-2; unclear D gene. The CDR3 is 14 residues long. Trimming stripped 1 base from V and 8 bases from J, with 11 bases between. Germline CDR1 is SGHAT and CDR2 is FQNNGV. The DNA for the CDR3 is TGTGCCAGCAGCTTAGGTTTCGATCGGGGGGAGCTGTTTTTT. The encoded protein is CASSLGFDRGELFF. Full variable domain (missing parts from reference TRBV11-2 and TRBJ2-2): EAGVAQSPRYKIIEKRQSVAFWCNPISGHATLYWYQQILGQGPKLLIQFQNNGVVDDSQLPKDRFSAERLKGVDSTLKIQPAKLEDSAVYLCASSLGFDRGELFFGEGSRLTVL.

The V and J genes are TRBV30 and TRBJ1-3; D is uncertain. This CDR3 is 13 amino acids long. Trimming stripped 4 bases from V and 0 bases from J, with 7 bases between. The germline V gene has CDR1 GTSNPN and CDR2 SVGIG (reference sequence). CDR3 nucleotides: TGTGCCTGGACGTCAGTCTCTGGAAACACCATATATTTT. Encoded protein: CAWTSVSGNTIYF.

This chain joins TRBV28 and TRBJ2-7; TRBD1 agrees at 7 bases. V lost 7 bases, J lost 0 bases, and 3 bases stayed unmatched. The CDR3 sequence is 13 residues long. Per germline, CDR1 MDHEN and CDR2 SYDVKM. The CDR3 bases are TGTGCCAGCATCGGACAGGTCTCCTACGAGCAGTACTTC. This codes for CASIGQVSYEQYF. Full variable domain (remainder filled in from reference TRBV28 and TRBJ2-7): DVKVTQSSRYLVKRTGEKVFLECVQDMDHENMFWYRQDPGLGLRLIYFSYDVKMKEKGDIPEGYSVSREKKERFSLILESASTNQTSMYLCASIGQVSYEQYFGPGTRLTVT.

The chain combines TRBV5-6 with TRBJ2-2; perhaps TRBD1 as D (5 bases). Germline CDR1 reads SGHDT; CDR2 reads YYEEEE. With 1 base removed from V and 6 bases from J, the gap between germline ends came to 7 bases. CDR3 size: 13 residues. The CDR3 loop is CASSLTGPGELFF. CDR3 DNA sequence: TGTGCCAGCAGCTTGACAGGTCCCGGGGAGCTGTTTTTT.

The chain couples TRBV2 to TRBJ2-1, with TRBD2 identical over 11 bases. CDR3 length equals 15 residues. V gave up 7 bases and J gave up 2 bases; unmatched junction bases: 4. Germline CDR1 and CDR2: SNHLY and FYNNEI. The CDR3 region has the DNA TGTGCCAGCATCCTTAGCGGGGGGGCCTACAATGAGCAGTTCTTC. Protein sequence: CASILSGGAYNEQFF.

The V and J genes are TRBV28 and TRBJ1-2, with D possibly being TRBD1 (6 bases). CDR3 length: 16 residues. Germline assignment: CDR1 MDHEN and CDR2 SYDVKM. V lost 4 bases to trimming and J lost 4 bases, with 19 bases between them. The CDR3 DNA is TGTGCCAGCAGTTCTACTGATGGGACACCCCTCTATGGCTACACCTTC. This gives the protein CASSSTDGTPLYGYTF.

In this sample, this clone turned up a few times. The V gene is TRBV11-1, the J gene TRBJ1-1; D is ambiguous. V was pared by 3 bases and J by 2 bases, with 7 bases between. The CDR3 contains 13 residues. The germline gives CDR1 SGHAT, CDR2 FQDESV (reference sequence). The CDR3 loop is CASSFNLNTEAFF. The DNA of the CDR3 is TGTGCCAGCAGCTTTAACCTAAACACTGAAGCTTTCTTT.

The chain couples TRBV2 to TRBJ2-1, with TRBD2 identical over 10 bases. Losses at the gene ends were 2 bases for V and 11 bases for J; bases not matched to a gene: 3. CDR3 length: 13 amino acids. Germline CDR1 and CDR2: SNHLY and FYNNEI. The CDR3 coding sequence is TGTGCCAGCAGTGAACTAGCGGGGGCGAAGCAGTTCTTC. Translating gives CASSELAGAKQFF.

The rearrangement joins TRBV2 to TRBJ2-3, with a weak D call TRBD1 (6 bases). The germline gives CDR1 SNHLY, CDR2 FYNNEI. With 5 bases removed from V and 2 bases from J, the gap between germline ends came to 14 bases. The CDR3 spans 15 residues. Here the CDR3 reads CASSSDSPFTDTQYF. The CDR3 DNA sequence: TGTGCCAGCAGTTCGGACAGCCCTTTCACAGATACGCAGTATTTT. Using reference TRBV2 and TRBJ2-3 for the parts outside the CDR3, the full variable domain is EPEVTQTPSHQVTQMGQEVILRCVPISNHLYFYWYRQILGQKVEFLVSFYNNEISEKSEIFDDQFSVERPDGSNFTLKIRSTKLEDSAMYFCASSSDSPFTDTQYFGPGTRLTVL.

The rearrangement links TRBV5-1 to TRBJ1-2; D ambiguous. There are 11 residues in the CDR3. V gave up 0 bases and J gave up 10 bases, with 7 bases separating them. Germline CDR1 and CDR2: SGHRS and YFSETQ. The CDR3 reads CASSLARVYTF. The CDR3 DNA reads as TGCGCCAGCAGCTTGGCCCGAGTCTACACCTTC.

This clone was detected only once. The chain couples TRBV5-4 to TRBJ2-4; 8 bases agree with TRBD1. The ends lost 2 bases at V and 7 bases at J; junction bases unmatched: 14. The CDR3 loop spans 17 amino acids. In germline, CDR1 is SGHNT, CDR2 YYREEE (reference sequence). CDR3 in DNA: TGTGCCAGCAGCTTACCAGCAGGGGGCACGGACGCCAACATTCAGTACTTC. Its protein is CASSLPAGGTDANIQYF.

The chain combines TRBV28 with TRBJ2-7, with TRBD2 as a possible D gene (7 bases). Germline V gene data show CDR1 as MDHEN and CDR2 as SYDVKM. CDR3 length: 12 amino acids. Deletions cut 8 bases from V and 6 bases from J, with 14 bases between. CDR3 loop: CASLEGGGEQYF. CDR3 sequence (DNA): TGTGCCAGCCTGGAGGGGGGGGGCGAGCAGTACTTC.

The chain employs TRBV4-3 and TRBJ2-1; 8 bases agree with TRBD2. Germline V CDR1 and CDR2: LGHNA, YSLEER. The CDR3 is made up of 18 amino acids. With V trimmed by 2 bases and J by 9 bases, 18 bases remained unmatched. The CDR3 DNA reads TGCGCCAGCAGCCAACACGAGAGTGTACGGGGGGGGCGTAGTGAGCAGTTCTTC. It yields the protein CASSQHESVRGGRSEQFF.